The T cell receptor (beta chain) under discussion was sequenced for a study of blood T cell repertoires in COVID-19. About the study: The cDNA or gDNA used as material had been derived from T cells, B-cell-depleted T cells, or PBMCs.

As processed by the authors: The authors estimated nucleated cell counts from reference gene primer amplification. TCRdb's copy holds only in-frame clones and misses some; the assay was immunoSEQ multiplex PCR. V and J calls and clone size are those listed in that table; D and trimming were worked out from the DNA. The sample lists around 60,000 clones, about 85% seen once, with approximately 3.5% in the top ten. CDR3 size: 17 residues. J gave up 3 bases and V 2 bases, and 7 bases lay outside the gene matches. Germline CDR1 reads LGHDT; CDR2 reads YNNKEL (reference sequence). This clone was seen once.

The chain couples TRBV3-1 (or the pseudogene TRBV3-2) to TRBJ2-7; 13 bases line up with TRBD2. The source is an elderly woman with acute or convalescent COVID-19. Sequencing used peripheral blood. The CDR3: CASSQPQGLAGHYEQYF. CDR3 nucleotide sequence: TGTGCCAGCAGCCAACCCCAGGGACTAGCGGGACACTACGAGCAGTACTTC.